This TCR beta chain was profiled in a study of T cell responses to AZD1222 COVID-19 vaccine. This table comes from immunoSEQ multiplex PCR, and its TCRdb copy is limited to in-frame clones, with some not included. The sample has 150,000 or so clones, about 90% seen once. The V gene lost 2 bases and the J gene lost 6 bases, with 13 bases spanning the gap. The CDR3 sequence is 14 residues long. Germline V CDR1 and CDR2: MNHNY, SVGAGI (reference sequence). Sequenced here: peripheral blood, sampled 28 days after the second AZD1222 dose. The clonotype was recovered from an adult who received the AZD1222 COVID-19 vaccine. This chain uses TRBV6-6 with TRBJ1-1, with a tentative D call TRBD1 (5 bases). CDR3: CASSYKGPVSEAFF. The CDR3 DNA is TGTGCCAGCAGTTACAAGGGGCCTGTGTCTGAAGCTTTCTTT.